This TCR beta chain was sequenced for a study of cytomegalovirus exposure and HLA in healthy donors. Study-level results: The study reported that TCR beta sequences accurately predicted HLA-A and HLA-B alleles in most subjects.

As concerns this clone: What it recognizes is unknown.

PCR used 60 Vbeta primers and 13 Jbeta primers. The method was immunoSEQ multiplex PCR; TCRdb's version includes in-frame clones alone and lacks a portion of them. The repertoire has about 160,000 clones, around three quarters of them found once; the top ten carry more than 0.8%. The CDR3 extends over 14 amino acids. V lost 1 base, J lost 5 bases, and 14 bases lay in between. The germline V gene has CDR1 GTSNPN and CDR2 SVGIG (reference sequence). The receptor's source is a woman in her 40s in good health and CMV-seronegative. Input material: PBMCs. The chain combines TRBV30 with TRBJ2-5; perhaps TRBD2 as D (6 bases). The CDR3 DNA reads TGTGCCTGGAGTGCGATGACTAGTGGGGAGACCCAGTACTTC. The encoded protein is CAWSAMTSGETQYF.